The 2 T cell receptor beta chains below come from one sample, sequenced in a study of blood T cell repertoires in COVID-19. Here immunoSEQ multiplex PCR was the method, and the copy in TCRdb shows in-frame clones only, minus some. This table has about 94,000 clones, approximately 87% appearing once. Specimen: peripheral blood. The source of these receptors is a human donor with acute or convalescent COVID-19. The donor label of this sample is uncertain.

This clone was recorded once. The chain recombines TRBV29-1 with TRBJ2-7; weak D call: TRBD1 (5 bases). The CDR3 contains 11 residues. Trimming shortened V by 4 bases and J by 2 bases, and 6 bases separated the two germline ends. CDR1 and CDR2 from the germline V gene are SQVTM and ANQGSEA. The chain's CDR3 is CSVGQTYEQYF. DNA for the CDR3: TGCAGCGTTGGACAGACCTACGAGCAGTACTTC.

J is TRBJ2-3 and V is TRBV6-2 or TRBV6-3, with 11 bases aligning to TRBD2. Germline values: CDR1 MNHEY, CDR2 SVGEGT. Trimming cost V 4 bases and J 6 bases; bases outside gene matches: 9. This CDR3 region has 16 residues. CDR3 sequence (DNA): TGTGCCAGCAGTTTCCTCCCGACTAGCGGGGAGGATACGCAGTATTTT. Translating it yields CASSFLPTSGEDTQYF.